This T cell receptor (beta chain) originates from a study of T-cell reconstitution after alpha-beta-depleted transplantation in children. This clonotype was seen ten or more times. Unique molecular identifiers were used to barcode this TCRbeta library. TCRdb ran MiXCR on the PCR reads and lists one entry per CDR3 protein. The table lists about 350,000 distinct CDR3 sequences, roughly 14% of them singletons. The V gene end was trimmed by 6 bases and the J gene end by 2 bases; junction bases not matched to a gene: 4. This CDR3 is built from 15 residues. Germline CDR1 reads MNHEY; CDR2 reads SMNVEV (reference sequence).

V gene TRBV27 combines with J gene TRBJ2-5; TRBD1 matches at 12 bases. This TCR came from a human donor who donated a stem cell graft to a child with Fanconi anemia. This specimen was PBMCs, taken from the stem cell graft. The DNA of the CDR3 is TGTGCCAGCAGGGGGGACAGGGGGCTTCAAGAGACCCAGTACTTC. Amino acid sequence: CASRGDRGLQETQYF.